The next 8 T cell receptor beta chains were all read from a single sample in a study of CD8 T cells in Susac syndrome. An input of about 0.5 to 1 ug of RNA was subjected to reverse transcription using random hexamers. Each CDR3 protein gets one entry after TCRdb re-called the immunoSEQ multiplex PCR reads with MiXCR. Here the sample spans approximately 71,000 distinct CDR3 sequences, 96% being singletons. The sample comprised CD4+ T cells from PBMCs. The receptors were sampled from a human donor with multiple sclerosis.

The chain links TRBV10-3 to TRBJ2-7, with 7 bases lining up with TRBD1. Germline V gives CDR1 ENHRY, CDR2 SYGVKD. V lost 6 bases, J lost 0 bases, and 2 bases stayed unmatched. This CDR3 has 13 residues. In DNA form, the CDR3 reads TGTGCCATCAGAAGGGACAGCTCCTACGAGCAGTACTTC. Protein sequence: CAIRRDSSYEQYF.

The chain's CDR3 is CASSLASRASTQYF. DNA for the CDR3: TGTGCCAGCAGCTTAGCGAGCAGGGCCTCAACCCAGTACTTC. This chain links TRBV7-2 with TRBJ2-5, with a weak D call TRBD1 (5 bases). This CDR3 has 14 amino acids. Germline lookup yields CDR1 SGHTA and CDR2 FQGNSA. Between the trimmed V and J ends, which lost 0 bases and 8 bases, there was a span of 13 bases. Complete variable domain (other parts from reference TRBV7-2 and TRBJ2-5): GAGVSQSPSNKVTEKGKDVELRCDPISGHTALYWYRQSLGQGLEFLIYFQGNSAPDKSGLPSDRFSAERTGGSVSTLTIQRTQQEDSAVYLCASSLASRASTQYFGPGTRLLVL.

The V call is TRBV12-3 or TRBV12-4, the J call TRBJ1-6; unclear D gene. The V end lost 3 bases, the J end lost 2 bases, and 8 bases lay between the germline ends. CDR3 length: 15 residues. The CDR3 nucleotides read TGTGCCAGCAGTTTCGAGGGCCCCTATAATTCACCCCTCCACTTT. It encodes CASSFEGPYNSPLHF.

The chain employs TRBV6-6 and TRBJ1-5, with D perhaps TRBD1 (6 bases). This CDR3 is built from 14 residues. The V and J ends lost 6 bases and 11 bases respectively, with 20 bases between them. Looked up from germline, CDR1 is MNHNY and CDR2 is SVGAGI (reference sequence). The CDR3 is CASRLPGTKVAQHF. CDR3 sequence (DNA): TGTGCCAGCAGACTCCCGGGGACAAAGGTAGCCCAGCATTTT.

Only one count was recorded for this clonotype. The V gene is TRBV5-6, the J gene TRBJ2-3, with TRBD1 identical over 8 bases. The CDR3 extends over 14 amino acids. The germline CDR1 and CDR2 sequences are SGHDT and YYEEEE. Unmatched junction bases numbered 7, after V lost 4 bases and J lost 6 bases. This chain's CDR3 is CASSTPGGSDTQYF. CDR3 in DNA: TGTGCCAGCAGCACCCCAGGGGGCTCCGATACGCAGTATTTT.

This chain links TRBV11-3 with TRBJ2-3; tentatively, D is TRBD1 (6 bases). Germline CDR1 reads SGHNT; CDR2 reads YENEEA. The CDR3 extends over 14 amino acids. Between the trimmed V and J ends, which lost 4 bases and 1 base, there was a span of 9 bases. The CDR3 nucleotides are TGTGCCAGCAGCTCCGGACAGCGCACAGATACGCAGTATTTT. This translates into CASSSGQRTDTQYF.

The CDR3 loop is CAISPSLGTNTGELFF. In nucleotides, the CDR3 is TGTGCCATCTCACCCTCCCTGGGGACGAACACCGGGGAGCTGTTTTTT. This rearrangement joins TRBV10-3 to TRBJ2-2, with D unclear. CDR3 size: 16 residues. V was trimmed by 8 bases and J by 0 bases, leaving 16 bases between them. Germline V gene lookup returns CDR1 ENHRY and CDR2 SYGVKD.

The rearrangement links TRBV30 to TRBJ2-3; D not certain. Germline CDR1 reads GTSNPN; CDR2 reads SVGIG (reference sequence). The V end was cut by 8 bases, the J end by 0 bases, with 15 bases between. CDR3 length equals 14 residues. This CDR3 reads CAGAALLSTDTQYF. Written as DNA, the CDR3 is TGTGCCGGCGCGGCACTCCTTAGCACAGATACGCAGTATTTT.